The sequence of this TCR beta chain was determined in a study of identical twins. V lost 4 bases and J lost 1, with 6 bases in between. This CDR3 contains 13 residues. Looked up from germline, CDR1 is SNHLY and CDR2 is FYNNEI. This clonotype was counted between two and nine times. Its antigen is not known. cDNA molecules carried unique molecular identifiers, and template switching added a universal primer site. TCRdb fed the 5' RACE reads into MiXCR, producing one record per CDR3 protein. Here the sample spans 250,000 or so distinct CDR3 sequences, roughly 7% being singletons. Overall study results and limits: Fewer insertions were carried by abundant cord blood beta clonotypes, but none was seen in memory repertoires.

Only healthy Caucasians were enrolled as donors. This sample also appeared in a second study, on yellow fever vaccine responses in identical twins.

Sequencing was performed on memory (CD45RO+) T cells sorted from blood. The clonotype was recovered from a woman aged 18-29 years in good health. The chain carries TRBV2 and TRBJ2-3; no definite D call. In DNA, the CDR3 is TGTGCCAGCAGTGTTGAGGGCACAGATACGCAGTATTTT. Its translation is CASSVEGTDTQYF.